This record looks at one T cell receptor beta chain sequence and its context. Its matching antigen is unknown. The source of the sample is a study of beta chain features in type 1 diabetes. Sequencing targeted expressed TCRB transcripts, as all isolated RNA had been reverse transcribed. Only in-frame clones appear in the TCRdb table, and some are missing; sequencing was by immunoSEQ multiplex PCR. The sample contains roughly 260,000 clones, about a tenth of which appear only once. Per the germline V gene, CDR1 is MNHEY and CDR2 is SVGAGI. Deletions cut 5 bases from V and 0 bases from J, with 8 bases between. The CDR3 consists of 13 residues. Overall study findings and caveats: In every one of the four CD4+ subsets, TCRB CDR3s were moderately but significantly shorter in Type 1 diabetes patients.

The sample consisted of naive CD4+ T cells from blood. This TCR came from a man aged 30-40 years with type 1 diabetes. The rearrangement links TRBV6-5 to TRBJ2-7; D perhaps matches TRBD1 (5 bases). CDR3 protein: CASSLQVSYEQYF. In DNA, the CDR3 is TGTGCCAGCAGTCTACAGGTCTCCTACGAGCAGTACTTC.